This T cell receptor beta chain was sequenced for a study of neoadjuvant anti-PD-1 for oral cavity cancer. As for the study in general: Most patients had three to four biweekly doses of 3 mg/kg nivolumab before resection.

These newly diagnosed stage II-IVA oral cavity squamous cell carcinoma patients had no prior systemic or radiation treatment. Blood libraries mostly used approximately 0.5 ug genomic DNA, six replicates each. TCRdb's copy holds only in-frame clones and misses some; the assay was immunoSEQ multiplex PCR. The sample contains 15,000 or so clones, approximately 67% of which appear only once. The material sequenced was PBMCs, taken before nivolumab (anti-PD-1) treatment. The receptor was isolated from a person aged 40 to 85 with oral cavity squamous cell carcinoma.

The CDR3 nucleotides are TGTGCCAGCAGCATGACAGGGGGCTACGAGCAGTACTTC. Its translation is CASSMTGGYEQYF. The genes are TRBV11-2 and TRBJ2-7, with 9 nucleotides matching TRBD1. The CDR3 is 13 amino acids. The germline gives CDR1 SGHAT, CDR2 FQNNGV. V shed 5 bases and J 3 bases; nucleotides not matched to a gene: 2.